These T cell receptor beta chains were read from a single sample in a study of T-cell memory formation after mild COVID-19. TCRdb called the 5' RACE reads again in MiXCR, with one record for every CDR3 protein. This table holds tens of thousands of distinct CDR3 sequences, 10% to 15% found once. Sequenced material: PBMCs or a T cell subset sorted from them (not recorded which). These receptor sequences come from a man between 18 and 35 years old who had mild COVID-19 (a few samples of this study predate the infection). Cell type and time point are not known. Each CDR3 is given with its conserved first and last residue. The order of the fields is V gene, D gene, clone size, J gene, CDR3 protein, CDR3 DNA. D genes are given only for firm matches. Size is stated for part of the rows, as once, few or many counts, or as a class when the clone is expanded.

V gene: TRBV6-4; D gene: .; clone size: many; J gene: TRBJ2-3; CDR3 protein: CASRAGTSTDTQYF; CDR3 DNA: TGTGCCAGCAGGGCCGGGACTAGCACAGATACGCAGTATTTT
V gene: TRBV6-2/TRBV6-3; D gene: .; clone size: .; J gene: TRBJ1-2; CDR3 protein: CASRSEFANYGYTF; CDR3 DNA: TGTGCCAGCAGGTCGGAGTTTGCTAACTATGGCTACACCTTC
V gene: TRBV29-1; D gene: TRBD1; clone size: once; J gene: TRBJ1-4; CDR3 protein: CSVEVTGTGTNEKLFF; CDR3 DNA: TGCAGCGTTGAAGTTACGGGGACAGGGACTAATGAAAAACTGTTTTTT
V gene: TRBV5-1; D gene: TRBD2; clone size: .; J gene: TRBJ2-1; CDR3 protein: CASSVLAGDSYNEQFF; CDR3 DNA: TGCGCCAGCAGCGTCTTAGCGGGGGATTCGTACAATGAGCAGTTCTTC
V gene: TRBV15; D gene: .; clone size: .; J gene: TRBJ1-6; CDR3 protein: CATSHRENNSPLHF; CDR3 DNA: TGTGCCACCAGCCACAGGGAAAATAATTCACCCCTCCACTTT
V gene: TRBV7-9; D gene: .; clone size: .; J gene: TRBJ1-1; CDR3 protein: CASSLVRVNTEAFF; CDR3 DNA: TGTGCCAGCAGCTTAGTCCGGGTGAACACTGAAGCTTTCTTT
V gene: TRBV29-1; D gene: .; clone size: many; J gene: TRBJ1-1; CDR3 protein: CSVGKGGTEAFF; CDR3 DNA: TGCAGCGTTGGAAAGGGGGGCACTGAAGCTTTCTTT
V gene: TRBV7-9; D gene: TRBD1; clone size: .; J gene: TRBJ2-5; CDR3 protein: CASSRSGTGGTQETQYF; CDR3 DNA: TGTGCCAGCAGCCGATCCGGGACAGGGGGGACCCAAGAGACCCAGTACTTC
V gene: TRBV3-1; D gene: TRBD1; clone size: .; J gene: TRBJ1-5; CDR3 protein: CASSGGAGGADQPQHF; CDR3 DNA: TGTGCCAGCAGCGGAGGAGCAGGGGGCGCGGATCAGCCCCAGCATTTT
V gene: TRBV6-2/TRBV6-3; D gene: .; clone size: many; J gene: TRBJ2-2; CDR3 protein: CASSYSADENTGELFF; CDR3 DNA: TGTGCCAGCAGTTACTCTGCGGACGAGAACACCGGGGAGCTGTTTTTT